This TCR beta chain originates from a study of blood T cell repertoires in COVID-19. On the study more broadly: Acute and convalescent COVID-19 specimens originated in the United States, Italy and Spain. PBMCs, B-cell-depleted T cells, or T cells were the source of the cDNA or gDNA that made up the material.

The CDR3 is 14 amino acids. Trimming shortened V by 6 bases and J by 1 base, and 10 bases separated the two germline ends. Germline assignment: CDR1 MDHEN and CDR2 SYDVKM. In the source study's methods: Reference gene primer amplification gave nucleated cell count estimates. Using immunoSEQ multiplex PCR, the repertoire was profiled, and TCRdb retains in-frame clones only, with some absent. V and J calls and clone size come straight from that table; D and trimming were deduced from the DNA. The sample lists tens of thousands of clones, over 80% occurring once. The chain employs TRBV28 and TRBJ1-3; D might be TRBD1 (6 bases). Sequencing input: peripheral blood. This receptor was taken from a human donor in a cohort sampled during active COVID-19. The CDR3 coding sequence is TGTGCCAGCAGAACACAGGGATCTGGAAACACCATATATTTT. This translates into CASRTQGSGNTIYF.